This TCR beta chain appears in the sequencing data of a study of breast tumors, draining lymph nodes, adjacent tissues. The CDR3 runs 15 residues. Trimming stripped 4 bases from V and 4 bases from J, with 14 bases between. CDR1 is MNHNY and CDR2 is SVGAGI in the germline V gene (reference sequence). Findings and caveats of the study: Tumors had less TCR diversity than lymph nodes, more than nontumor tissue. The data were judged consistent with most tumor T cells coming from lymph node and expanding in tumor. Data only fit, rather than demonstrated, lymph node origin of most tumor T cells.

This clonotype was counted between two and nine times. The antigen remains undetermined. The lymph nodes were axillary draining lymph nodes from breast cancer patients. TCRdb fed the multiplex PCR reads into MiXCR, producing one record per CDR3 protein. The table includes tens of thousands of distinct CDR3 sequences, approximately 29% detected once. The V and J genes are TRBV6-6 and TRBJ1-5; D may be TRBD1 (5 bases). The specimen was axillary lymph node tissue. The clonotype was recovered from a female donor with breast cancer. Some clones in this sample may be carry-over from other donors' samples. The CDR3 sequence is CASSFPGRGNQPQHF. The CDR3 DNA reads TGTGCCAGCAGTTTCCCGGGACGGGGGAATCAGCCCCAGCATTTT.